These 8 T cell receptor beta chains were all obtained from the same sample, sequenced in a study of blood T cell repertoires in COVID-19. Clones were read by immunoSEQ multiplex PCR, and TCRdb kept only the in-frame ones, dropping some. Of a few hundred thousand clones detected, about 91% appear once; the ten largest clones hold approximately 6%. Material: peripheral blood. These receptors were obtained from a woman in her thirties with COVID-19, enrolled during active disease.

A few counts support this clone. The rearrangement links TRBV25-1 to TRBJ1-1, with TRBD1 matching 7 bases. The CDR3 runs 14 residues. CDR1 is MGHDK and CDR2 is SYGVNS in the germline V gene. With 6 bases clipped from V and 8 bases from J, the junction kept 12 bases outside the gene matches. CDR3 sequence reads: CASRDNWDSPEAFF. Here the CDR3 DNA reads TGTGCCAGCAGGGACAACTGGGACAGCCCCGAAGCTTTCTTT.

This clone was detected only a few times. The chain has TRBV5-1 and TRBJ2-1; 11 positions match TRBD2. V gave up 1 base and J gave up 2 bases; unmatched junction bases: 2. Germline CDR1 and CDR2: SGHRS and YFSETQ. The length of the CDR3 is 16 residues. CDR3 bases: TGCGCCAGCAGCTTGTGGGGACTAGCGGCCTACAATGAGCAGTTCTTC. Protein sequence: CASSLWGLAAYNEQFF.

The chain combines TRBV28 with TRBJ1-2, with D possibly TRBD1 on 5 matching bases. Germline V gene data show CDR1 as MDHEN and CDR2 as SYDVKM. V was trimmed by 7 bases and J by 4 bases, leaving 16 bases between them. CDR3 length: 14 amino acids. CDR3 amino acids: CASTERQWIYGYTF. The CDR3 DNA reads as TGTGCCAGCACCGAGCGACAGTGGATCTATGGCTACACCTTC.

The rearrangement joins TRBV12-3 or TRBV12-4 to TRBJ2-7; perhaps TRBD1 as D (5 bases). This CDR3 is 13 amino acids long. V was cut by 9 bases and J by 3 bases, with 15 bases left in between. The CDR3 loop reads CASSKERGYEQYV. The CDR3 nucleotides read TGTGCCAGTAGCAAGGAAAGGGGCTACGAGCAGTACGTC.

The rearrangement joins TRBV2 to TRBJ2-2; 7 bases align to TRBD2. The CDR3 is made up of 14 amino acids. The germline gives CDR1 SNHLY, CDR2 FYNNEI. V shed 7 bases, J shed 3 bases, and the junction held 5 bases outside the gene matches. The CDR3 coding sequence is TGTGCCAGCAATAGGGAGGGAGACACCGGGGAGCTGTTTTTT. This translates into CASNREGDTGELFF.

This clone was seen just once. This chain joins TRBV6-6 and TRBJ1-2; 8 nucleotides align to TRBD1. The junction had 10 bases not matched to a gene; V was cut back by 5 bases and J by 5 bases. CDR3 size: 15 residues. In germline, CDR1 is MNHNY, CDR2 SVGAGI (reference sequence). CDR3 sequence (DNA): TGTGCCAGCAGTCCTATTCAGGACAGGGAGTATGGCTACACCTTC. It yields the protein CASSPIQDREYGYTF.

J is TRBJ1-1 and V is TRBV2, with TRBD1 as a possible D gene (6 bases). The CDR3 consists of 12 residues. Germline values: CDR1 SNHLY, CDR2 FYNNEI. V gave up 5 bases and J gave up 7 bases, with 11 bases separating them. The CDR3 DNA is TGTGCCAGCAGTACAGGGTATGTTGAAGCTTTCTTT. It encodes CASSTGYVEAFF.

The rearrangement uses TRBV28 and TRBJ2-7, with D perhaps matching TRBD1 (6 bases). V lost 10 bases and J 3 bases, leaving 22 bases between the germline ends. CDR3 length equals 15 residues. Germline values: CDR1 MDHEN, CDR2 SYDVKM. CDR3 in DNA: TGTGCCACCAGAACCAGGGGCCTCCGGGTCTACGAGCAGTACTTC. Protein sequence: CATRTRGLRVYEQYF. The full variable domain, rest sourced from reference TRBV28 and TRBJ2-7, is DVKVTQSSRYLVKRTGEKVFLECVQDMDHENMFWYRQDPGLGLRLIYFSYDVKMKEKGDIPEGYSVSREKKERFSLILESASTNQTSMYLCATRTRGLRVYEQYFGPGTRLTVT.